This is a list of T cell receptor beta chains from one sample in a study of response to subunit inactivated influenza vaccine. TCRdb itself ran the RT-PCR reads through MiXCR, one entry per CDR3 protein. The data contain about 180,000 distinct CDR3 sequences, 9.2% of them singletons. Sequencing was performed on non-naive T cells sorted from PBMCs, taken on the day of vaccination. The receptors shown here come from a man aged 50-59 years who received an inactivated influenza vaccine. Each CDR3 is given with its conserved first and last residue. A D gene is named only where the DNA matches it firmly. Clone size is stated in some rows and not others, as once, few, many or a class when expanded.

len,j_gene,abundance,v_gene,d_gene,CDR3aa,CDR3nt
14,TRBJ2-7,.,TRBV5-4,.,CASSPRPDSYEQYF,TGTGCCAGCAGCCCCCGGCCGGACTCCTACGAGCAGTACTTC
14,TRBJ1-5,.,TRBV6-2/TRBV6-3,TRBD1,CASSQTGVASPQHF,TGTGCCAGCAGCCAGACAGGGGTCGCGTCGCCCCAGCATTTT
13,TRBJ2-5,few,TRBV6-6,.,CASSYWQGQTQYF,TGTGCCAGCAGTTACTGGCAGGGGCAGACCCAGTACTTC
13,TRBJ2-5,.,TRBV7-2,.,CASSARLRETQYF,TGTGCCAGCAGCGCCCGCCTACGGGAGACCCAGTACTTC
19,TRBJ1-5,many,TRBV10-1,.,CASSEYRVGAGGSNQPQHF,TGCGCCAGCAGTGAGTACAGGGTGGGGGCCGGGGGAAGCAATCAGCCCCAGCATTTT
16,TRBJ2-2,.,TRBV7-3,.,CASSLTLLGNTGELFF,TGTGCCAGCAGCTTAACCCTCCTCGGCAACACCGGGGAGCTGTTTTTT
14,TRBJ2-1,few,TRBV11-2,.,CASNPLGLGNEQFF,TGTGCCAGCAACCCCTTAGGTTTGGGAAATGAGCAGTTCTTC
12,TRBJ1-1,.,TRBV27,.,CASRHPGTEAFF,TGTGCCAGCAGACACCCGGGCACTGAAGCTTTCTTT
17,TRBJ2-1,many,TRBV14,.,CASSQAFSRGSYNEQFF,TGTGCCAGCAGCCAAGCTTTCTCCAGGGGCTCCTACAATGAGCAGTTCTTC
14,TRBJ2-3,.,TRBV12-3/TRBV12-4,.,CASSPGGGGDTQYF,TGTGCCAGCAGTCCAGGGGGGGGCGGCGATACGCAGTATTTT
14,TRBJ2-7,.,TRBV7-2,TRBD2,CASSSTSGRYEQYF,TGTGCCAGCAGCTCGACTAGCGGAAGGTACGAGCAGTACTTC
16,TRBJ1-2,.,TRBV12-3/TRBV12-4,.,CASSLNGGKGVNGYTF,TGTGCCAGCAGTTTAAACGGAGGGAAGGGGGTGAATGGCTACACCTTC
15,TRBJ1-1,.,TRBV12-3/TRBV12-4,TRBD1,CASSPPGTVNTEAFF,TGTGCCAGCAGTCCCCCCGGGACAGTGAACACTGAAGCTTTCTTT
14,TRBJ1-1,.,TRBV9,TRBD1,CASSVGDRVFGKFF,TGTGCCAGCAGCGTAGGGGACAGGGTATTTGGGAAATTCTTT
14,TRBJ2-7,.,TRBV28,TRBD2,CASSKPGGGREQYF,TGTGCCAGCAGCAAACCTGGGGGGGGACGCGAGCAGTACTTC
14,TRBJ1-1,many,TRBV6-2/TRBV6-3,.,CASSYIVRDTEAFF,TGTGCCAGCAGTTATATCGTTCGGGACACTGAAGCTTTCTTT
13,TRBJ1-1,.,TRBV28,.,CASSLLMNTEAFF,TGTGCCAGCAGTTTACTAATGAACACTGAAGCTTTCTTT
16,TRBJ2-1,many,TRBV10-3,TRBD1,CAISESQQGVSNEQFF,TGTGCCATCAGTGAGTCTCAACAGGGGGTAAGCAATGAGCAGTTCTTC
16,TRBJ2-3,.,TRBV5-8,.,CASSLGLGAATDTQYF,TGTGCCAGCAGCTTGGGGTTGGGGGCGGCCACAGATACGCAGTATTTT
16,TRBJ1-4,.,TRBV29-1,TRBD1,CSVAGTGESANEKLFF,TGCAGCGTAGCCGGGACAGGGGAGTCGGCTAATGAAAAACTGTTTTTT
16,TRBJ2-1,many,TRBV20-1,TRBD2,CSARGVGRAPYNEQFF,TGCAGTGCTAGAGGGGTCGGGAGGGCCCCTTACAATGAGCAGTTCTTC
16,TRBJ1-3,few,TRBV12-3/TRBV12-4,.,CASSLVAGYSGNTIYF,TGTGCCAGCAGTTTAGTTGCCGGATACTCTGGAAACACCATATATTTT
13,TRBJ1-1,few,TRBV12-3/TRBV12-4,.,CASSLRGGGGAFF,TGTGCCAGCAGTTTACGGGGTGGGGGGGGAGCTTTCTTT
15,TRBJ2-3,.,TRBV7-6,.,CASSFQPASTDTQYF,TGTGCCAGCAGCTTCCAACCAGCTAGCACAGATACGCAGTATTTT